This T cell receptor (beta chain) originates from a study of blood T cell repertoires in COVID-19. In the study overall: Sample material is recorded as cDNA or gDNA derived from T cells, B-cell-depleted T cells, or PBMCs.

Study members were between 18 and 89 years old and lived in fewer than 30 US regions. Using immunoSEQ multiplex PCR, the repertoire was profiled, and TCRdb retains in-frame clones only, with some absent. This sample has around 250,000 clones, with over 75% found just once. CDR1 MDHEN and CDR2 SYDVKM come from the germline V gene. CDR3 length: 14 amino acids. Trimming shortened V by 0 bases and J by 4 bases, and 10 bases separated the two germline ends. The gene calls are TRBV28 and TRBJ2-7; D is perhaps TRBD2 (6 bases). Sequencing was carried out using PBMCs or T cells enriched from blood (not recorded which). The source of this sequence is a woman in her forties or fifties who had recovered from COVID-19. In DNA, the CDR3 is TGTGCCAGCAGTTTATGGACTAGATTATACGAGCAGTACTTC. As protein: CASSLWTRLYEQYF.